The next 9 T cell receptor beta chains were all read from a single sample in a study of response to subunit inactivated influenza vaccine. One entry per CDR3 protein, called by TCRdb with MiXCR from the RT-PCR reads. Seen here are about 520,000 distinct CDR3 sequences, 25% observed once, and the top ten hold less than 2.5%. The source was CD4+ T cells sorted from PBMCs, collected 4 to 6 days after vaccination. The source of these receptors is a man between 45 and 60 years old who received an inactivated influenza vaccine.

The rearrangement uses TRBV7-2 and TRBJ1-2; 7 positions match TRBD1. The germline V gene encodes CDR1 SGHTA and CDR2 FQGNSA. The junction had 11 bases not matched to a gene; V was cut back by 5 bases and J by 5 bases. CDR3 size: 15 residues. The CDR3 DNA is TGTGCCAGCAGCCCTTCCCGGGACAGCGCTTATGGCTACACCTTC. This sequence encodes CASSPSRDSAYGYTF.

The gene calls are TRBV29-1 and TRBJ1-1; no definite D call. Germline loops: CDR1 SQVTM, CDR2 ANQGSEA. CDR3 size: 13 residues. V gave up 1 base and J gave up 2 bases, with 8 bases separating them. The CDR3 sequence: CSVEGQTNTEAFF. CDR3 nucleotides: TGCAGCGTTGAAGGACAAACAAACACTGAAGCTTTCTTT.

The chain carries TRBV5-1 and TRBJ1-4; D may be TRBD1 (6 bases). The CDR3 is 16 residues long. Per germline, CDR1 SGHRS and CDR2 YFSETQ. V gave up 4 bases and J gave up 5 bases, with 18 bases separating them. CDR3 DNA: TGCGCCAGCAGCCTAGGACAGAGAGGCCCGAATGAAAAACTGTTTTTT. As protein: CASSLGQRGPNEKLFF. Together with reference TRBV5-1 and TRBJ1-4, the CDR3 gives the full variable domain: KAGVTQTPRYLIKTRGQQVTLSCSPISGHRSVSWYQQTPGQGLQFLFEYFSETQRNKGNFPGRFSGRQFSNSRSEMNVSTLELGDSALYLCASSLGQRGPNEKLFFGSGTQLSVL.

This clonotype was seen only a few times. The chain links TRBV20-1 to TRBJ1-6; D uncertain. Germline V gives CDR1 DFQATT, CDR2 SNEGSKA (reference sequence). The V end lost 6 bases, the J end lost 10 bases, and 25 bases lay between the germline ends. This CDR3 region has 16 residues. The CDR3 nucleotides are TGCAGTGCCAGAAACGACGGACGGTCCCTAAGGTCACCCCTCCACTTT. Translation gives CSARNDGRSLRSPLHF.

CDR3 coding DNA: TGTGCCAGCAGCCAAACCGGGACAGGGGTGAATCAGCCCCAGCATTTT. Translation: CASSQTGTGVNQPQHF. The chain uses TRBV3-1 and TRBJ1-5; 10 bases map to TRBD1. Germline V lookup: CDR1 LGHDT, CDR2 YNNKEL (reference sequence). V gave up 2 bases and J gave up 4 bases; unmatched junction bases: 5. CDR3 length: 16 amino acids.

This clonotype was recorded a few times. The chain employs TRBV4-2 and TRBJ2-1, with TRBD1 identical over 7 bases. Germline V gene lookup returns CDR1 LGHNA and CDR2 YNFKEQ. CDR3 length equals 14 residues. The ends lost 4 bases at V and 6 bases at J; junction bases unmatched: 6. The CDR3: CASSPRTGSNEQFF. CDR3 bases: TGTGCCAGCAGCCCGCGGACAGGTAGCAATGAGCAGTTCTTC.

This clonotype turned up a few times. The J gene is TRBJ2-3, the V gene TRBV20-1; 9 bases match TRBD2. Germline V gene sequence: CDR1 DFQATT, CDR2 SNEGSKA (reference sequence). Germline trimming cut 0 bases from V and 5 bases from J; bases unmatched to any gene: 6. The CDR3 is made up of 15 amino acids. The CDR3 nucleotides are TGCAGTGCTAGAGATTTGGCGGGGGGGCAAGATACGCAGTATTTT. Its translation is CSARDLAGGQDTQYF.

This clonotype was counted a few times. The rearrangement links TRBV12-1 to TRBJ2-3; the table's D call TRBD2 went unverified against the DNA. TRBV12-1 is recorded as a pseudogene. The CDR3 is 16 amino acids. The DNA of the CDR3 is TGTGCCAGCAGCTTGGGGGACTTCTCTATTACAGATACGCAGTATTTT. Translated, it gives CASSLGDFSITDTQYF.

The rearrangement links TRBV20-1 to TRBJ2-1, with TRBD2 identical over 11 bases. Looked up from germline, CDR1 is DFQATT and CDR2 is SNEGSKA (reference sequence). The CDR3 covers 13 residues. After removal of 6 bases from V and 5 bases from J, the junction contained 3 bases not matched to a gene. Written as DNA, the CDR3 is TGCAGTGCCGCGGGACTAGCGGACAATGAGCAGTTCTTC. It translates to CSAAGLADNEQFF.